This entry describes one TCR beta chain. Its antigen is still unknown. The input lacks base qualities; no much larger clone sits a single base away. TCRbeta CDR3 regions were amplified from genomic DNA using the immunoSEQ Assay, a bias-controlled multiplex PCR. On the authors' methods: Nucleated cell counts per sample were estimated from amplification of reference gene primers within the assay. To quantify the absolute abundance of each unique TCRbeta CDR3 rearrangement, sequence reads were collapsed and filtered. For each sample, productive Simpson clonality was calculated as the square root of Simpson's diversity index over productive rearrangements. TCRdb provides this immuneACCESS table in a form limited to in-frame rearrangements. Some clones are lacking; in checked studies, under half of them reflect an unresolved V gene, and why the rest are absent is not known. D and trimming were read from the DNA, whereas the V and J calls and clone size are those reported in that table. This sample has 250,000 or so clones in its table, and under 90% of those were observed once. The ten largest clonotypes hold under 2% of the sample.

The CDR3 runs 14 amino acids, cysteine and phenylalanine included. The DNA shown is the 42-base CDR3, in frame from base 1. CDR1 and CDR2, per the germline V gene, are SQVTM and ANQGSEA. The V end loses 5 bases and the J end loses 2 bases, and a stretch of 13 bases separates them. Participants in the prospective study were aged 18 to 89 years, lived in approximately 26 United States geographic areas, and enrolled through a virtual design. In the prospective study, participants were assigned to cohorts based on the clinical history participants reported in a screening survey and a study questionnaire. ImmuneRACE Cohort 3 recovered participants were defined by two consecutive negative NP/OP PCR tests, healthcare professional clearance, or symptom resolution. Mobile phlebotomists in the prospective study collected whole blood, serum and a nasopharyngeal or oropharyngeal swab from every participant. Prospective study participants could optionally give additional blood draws and questionnaires over an approximately two-month period. Blood samples from the prospective study were shipped frozen or at room temperature prior to DNA extraction.

The sample comes from a study of blood T cell repertoires in COVID-19 (dated by TCRdb to 2020 to 2021). In the study overall: Samples covering the acute and convalescent phases of COVID-19 were provided by collaborators in the United States, Italy and Spain. The prospective study material was composed of cDNA or gDNA derived from T cells, B-cell-depleted T cells, or PBMCs. The dataset comprised deeply sampled blood TCRbeta repertoires from subjects exposed to, actively infected with, or recovered from COVID-19. The repertoires were released in a freely available public database meant as a resource for research on the immune response to SARS-CoV-2. The samples were drawn from two sources: the first 160 participants of the ongoing ImmuneRACE study, and over 1,000 subjects contributed by 6 global collaborators. Nearly every sample came with metadata listing a de-identified subject ID, COVID-19 status, age in years and sex. Where HLA class I and class II types were available, the types were taken from metadata supplied by the sample provider, not from assay-based typing. The study at large found these results: The amount of clinical and demographic metadata varied by source and participant and was provided uncurated.

This clonotype was obtained from a man between 35 and 55 years old who had recovered from COVID-19. The specimen sequenced was PBMCs or T cells enriched from blood (not recorded which). The chain is encoded by TRBV29-1 joined to TRBJ1-5, with the D segment identity uncertain. CDR3 region: CSVSAGIGNQPQHF. DNA sequence: TGCAGCGTTTCGGCGGGGATCGGCAATCAGCCCCAGCATTTT.